The clone carrying this T cell receptor beta chain was seen more than once but under ten times. Its specificity is unknown. The data stem from a study of T cell responses to AZD1222 COVID-19 vaccine. TCRdb's copy holds only in-frame clones and misses some; the assay was immunoSEQ multiplex PCR. The sample has under 200,000 clones; roughly 90% are singletons. Study outcomes and limitations: Females made up more of the donors, who were largely white British, and clonal diversity may have come out too low.

This sequence originates from an adult in good health. The sample here was peripheral blood, taken on day 0 of AZD1222 vaccination.

CDR3 sequence reads: CASSFGTSGSYEQYF. CDR3 coding DNA: TGTGCCAGCAGCTTCGGGACTAGCGGGAGCTACGAGCAGTACTTC. The chain joins TRBV7-3 to TRBJ2-7, with TRBD2 matching over 14 bases. Trimming took 3 bases from V and 3 from J; bases not matched to a gene: 1. Per germline, CDR1 SGHTA and CDR2 FQGTGA. This CDR3 has 15 amino acids.